This TCR beta chain comes out of a study of blood T cell repertoires in COVID-19. Germline CDR1 reads SGHDT; CDR2 reads YYEEEE. Trimming took 0 bases from V and 3 from J, leaving 9 bases between them. The CDR3 is 14 amino acids. Sequencing was performed with immunoSEQ multiplex PCR; in TCRdb, only in-frame clones are kept and a portion is missing. The repertoire consists of roughly 220,000 clones, with more than 75% occurring once and the leading ten covering approximately 4.6%. The sequence was collected from a man aged 25 to 45 with acute COVID-19. Sequenced: PBMCs or T cells enriched from blood (not recorded which). The V call is TRBV5-6, the J call TRBJ1-1; the D gene is possibly TRBD1 (5 bases). Here the CDR3 DNA reads TGTGCCAGCAGCTTGGATTGGGGGGACACTGAAGCTTTCTTT. Translating gives CASSLDWGDTEAFF.